This is a list of T cell receptor beta chains from one sample in a study of blood T cell repertoires in COVID-19. Sequencing was performed with immunoSEQ multiplex PCR; in TCRdb, only in-frame clones are kept and a portion is missing. Of 65,000 to 80,000 clones in the sample, about 80% are singletons; the top ten hold approximately 12%. Sequencing used peripheral blood. The receptors stem from a human donor in a cohort sampled during active COVID-19. CDR3s leave out the opening cysteine and the closing phenylalanine or tryptophan. The order of the fields is J gene, V gene, D gene, CDR3 protein. The D gene is left open where the match is weak.

TRBJ2-7 TRBV2 TRBD1 ASSEEQGAFEQY
TRBJ2-1 TRBV7-9 TRBD2 ASSRSGGAGEQF
TRBJ1-3 TRBV7-6 TRBD1 ASSQTGGTGNTIY
TRBJ2-5 TRBV3-1/TRBV3-2 - ASSRVTGETQY
TRBJ2-5 TRBV7-2 - ASSLGQLGKTQY
TRBJ1-4 TRBV5-4 - ASSLDIGGTNEKLF
TRBJ1-1 TRBV5-4 TRBD1 ASSKARDRGLTEAF
TRBJ2-1 TRBV28 - ASSPLEGVGYNEQF
TRBJ2-1 TRBV7-9 - ASSLRGEQF
TRBJ2-2 TRBV9 TRBD2 ASRLTSGVTGELF
TRBJ2-7 TRBV4-1 TRBD2 ASSPRGSGSYEQY
TRBJ2-7 TRBV5-1 - ASSLGGYEQY
TRBJ2-1 TRBV5-4 - ASSPPAGLPRFGSYNEQF
TRBJ2-7 TRBV7-8 - ASSQQGLEQY
TRBJ2-6 TRBV5-1 - ASSLVGSINSGANVLT
TRBJ1-6 TRBV6-1 TRBD1 ASSERGTGFHSPLH
TRBJ2-7 TRBV5-6 - ASSAGYEQY
TRBJ1-1 TRBV5-1 - ASSLSGAVSSTEAF
TRBJ2-3 TRBV7-6 - ASSFIQGEGDTQY
TRBJ1-5 TRBV3-1/TRBV3-2 - ASSQGTGNQPQH
TRBJ1-6 TRBV20-1 - SASPAVVSYNSPLH
TRBJ1-4 TRBV5-1 - ASSPRGLVEKLF
TRBJ1-2 TRBV2 TRBD1 ASSGQGQVNYGYT
TRBJ2-3 TRBV5-1 TRBD2 ASSAVGREGTDTQY
TRBJ2-2 TRBV28 TRBD1 ASSLAGGTVQSGELF
TRBJ1-5 TRBV28 TRBD1 ASSPNRGEGH
TRBJ1-3 TRBV7-9 - ASSRGSGGGNTIY
TRBJ2-3 TRBV5-1 - ASSSRAGSTDTQY
TRBJ1-1 TRBV5-1 TRBD1 ASSGQGANTEAF
TRBJ2-3 TRBV7-8 TRBD2 ASSPRNERGANTQY
TRBJ1-3 TRBV4-1 TRBD1 ASSQPTAGTVGNTIY
TRBJ2-6 TRBV19 - ASSTRTAASGANVLT
TRBJ1-1 TRBV3-1/TRBV3-2 TRBD1 ASSQDSRGRGAF
TRBJ1-4 TRBV2 TRBD1 ASTGTGDEKLF
TRBJ1-3 TRBV9 TRBD1 ASSVGQGEGNTIY
TRBJ2-1 TRBV4-2 - ASSQVGRAGHSYNEQF
TRBJ2-4 TRBV28 TRBD1 ASTSTGVQAKNIQY
TRBJ2-6 TRBV7-9 - ASSSSTGANVLT
TRBJ1-4 TRBV4-2 - ASSQENRDYNEKLF
TRBJ2-7 TRBV6-5 - ASRREQGEQY
TRBJ2-5 TRBV5-1 TRBD1 ASSLGQGEETQY
TRBJ1-1 TRBV3-1/TRBV3-2 - ASSQDTANTEAF
TRBJ1-6 TRBV4-2 - ASSPNPGPGVDSPLH
TRBJ1-4 TRBV5-4 - ASSLWGGNEKLF
TRBJ2-7 TRBV11-2 - ASSLTGRAEQY
TRBJ2-7 TRBV3-1/TRBV3-2 - ASSQGEVSYEQY
TRBJ2-7 TRBV7-2 - ASSSTAGYEQY
TRBJ2-3 TRBV7-3 TRBD2 ARTFLAESTDTQY
TRBJ2-7 TRBV30 - AWSGGSYYEQY
TRBJ1-5 TRBV6-2/TRBV6-3 - ASSPGNQPQH